This T cell receptor (beta chain) emerged from a study of cytomegalovirus exposure and HLA in healthy donors. Study-wide findings and caveats: CMV serostatus was the only immune exposure information that was available. After further analysis at a later stage, 16,951 TCR beta sequences were associated with HLA alleles at 0.05 false discovery rate. Accounts indicate the classifier identified cytomegalovirus status with strong specificity and sensitivity. The study put 150 or so TCR beta chains on its list as cytomegalovirus-associated.

Turning to this clone: Its antigen is unidentified.

The CDR3 covers 17 residues. Trimming took off 0 bases at V and 6 bases at J, with 20 bases between the two ends. Per the germline V gene, CDR1 is LGHNA and CDR2 is YSLEER. This PCR relied on a set of 60 Vbeta primers and 13 Jbeta primers. Sequenced by immunoSEQ multiplex PCR; TCRdb stores in-frame clones only, minus some. The sample shows 90,000 to 150,000 clones, about two thirds of them seen only once. The receptor's source is a woman aged 40 to 50 in good health and CMV-seropositive. Sequencing used PBMCs. The chain employs TRBV4-3 and TRBJ1-2; D may be TRBD1 (6 bases). CDR3 region: CASSQDLVGAVTDGYTF. In nucleotides, the CDR3 is TGCGCCAGCAGCCAAGACCTGGTGGGGGCCGTGACGGATGGCTACACCTTC.